Detailed here is one T cell receptor beta chain. This clonotype occurred a few times. Its antigen has not been determined. Base qualities are not recorded, but no much larger clone differs from it by a single base. This entry comes from a study of T-cell reconstitution after alpha-beta-depleted transplantation in children (dated by TCRdb to 2016 to 2018). With regard to the full study: The study quantitatively tracked T-cell immune reconstitution after TCRalphabeta/CD19-depleted allogeneic hematopoietic cell transplantation in children using TCR repertoire profiling. The paper as a whole reports these results and caveats: Apparently early alphabetaT-cell count recovery about two months after transplant reportedly relied on only several hundred rapidly expanded clones derived from non-depleted graft cells. In some patients, the high TCRbeta diversity seen at day 60 was put down to recipient T cells and intrathymic progenitors that had survived conditioning. The frequencies of hyperexpanded clones fell over the following months, and after one year, T-cell counts and TCRbeta diversity were mostly attributed to newly produced T cells.

The junction shows trimming of 3 bases on V and 2 bases on J, and the gene matches do not reach 5 bases of it. For CDR1 and CDR2, the germline V gene (reference sequence) lists MNHEY and SMNVEV. From the cysteine up to the phenylalanine, the CDR3 has a length of 16 residues. Only the CDR3 portion is preserved as DNA: 48 bases, with reading frame beginning at the first base. The treatment or condition label corresponds to: allogeneic hematopoietic cell transplantation with graft depleted of TCRalphabeta T cells and CD19 B cells. TCRalphabeta/CD19-depleted allogeneic hematopoietic cell grafts were given to the transplant recipients, all of whom were children. Libraries came from PCR. The data were produced on an Illumina HiSeq 2500. TCR libraries were prepared with molecular barcoding, using unique molecular identifiers to normalize TCRbeta repertoire quantification. TCRdb reprocessing: public reads trimmed at Q25 with fastp, clones called with MiXCR, in-frame beta chains kept. Each record represents a unique CDR3 protein, reported with the most common genes and DNA among its rows. The sample contains 500,000 to 650,000 distinct CDR3 sequences, around 10% of them found a single time. Of the sample, approximately 15% is held by the ten largest clones.

The specimen was PBMCs, mostly from graft donor cells, collected 180 days after TCRalphabeta/CD19-depleted stem cell transplant. The source of this sequence is a female patient under 10 years old who had a stem cell transplant for aplastic anemia, so the T cells may come from the graft donor. Rearrangement joined TRBV27 to TRBJ2-2; 8 bases in the middle match TRBD2. CDR3 protein: CASSFERGLNTGELFF. The nucleotide sequence reads as follows: TGTGCCAGCAGTTTCGAGCGGGGGCTCAACACCGGGGAGCTGTTTTTT.